This entry lists 29 T cell receptor beta chains sequenced from one sample in a study of blood T cell repertoires in COVID-19. The repertoire was sequenced with immunoSEQ multiplex PCR; TCRdb's copy has only in-frame clones and lacks some. This sample yields 250,000 to 350,000 clones, of which about 90% are seen a single time; 2% to 2.5% belongs to the top ten. Input material: peripheral blood. The receptors shown here come from a woman in her twenties or thirties who had recovered from COVID-19.

This sequence joins TRBV3-1 (or the pseudogene TRBV3-2) and TRBJ2-7, with 7 bases lining up with TRBD1. This CDR3 comprises 13 residues. CDR1 and CDR2 from the germline V gene are LGHDT and YNNKEL (reference sequence). Trimming took 1 base from V and 3 from J; bases not matched to a gene: 0. The CDR3 loop is CASSQGDSYEQYF. CDR3 nucleotides: TGTGCCAGCAGCCAAGGGGACAGCTACGAGCAGTACTTC.

The genes are TRBV25-1 and TRBJ2-1, with D tentatively TRBD2 (6 bases). Between the trimmed V and J ends, which lost 3 bases and 4 bases, there was a span of 13 bases. The CDR3 is 15 amino acids. Germline V gene data show CDR1 as MGHDK and CDR2 as SYGVNS. The CDR3 protein is CASSEAGSGYNEQFF. In DNA, the CDR3 is TGTGCCAGCAGTGAGGCGGGTAGCGGTTACAATGAGCAGTTCTTC. Based on the CDR3 plus reference TRBV25-1 and TRBJ2-1, the full variable domain is EADIYQTPRYLVIGTGKKITLECSQTMGHDKMYWYQQDPGMELHLIHYSYGVNSTEKGDLSSESTVSRIRTEHFPLTLESARPSHTSQYLCASSEAGSGYNEQFFGPGTRLTVL.

The chain couples TRBV6-1 to TRBJ1-6, with 9 bases identical to TRBD1. The germline V gene has CDR1 MNHNS and CDR2 SASEGT. V trimming: 4 bases; J trimming: 6 bases; junction bases outside the gene matches: 10. This CDR3 comprises 17 residues. DNA for the CDR3: TGTGCCAGCAGTGCGGAACCACAGGGGGCGATTAATTCACCCCTCCACTTT. Its translation is CASSAEPQGAINSPLHF.

The chain uses TRBV6-5 and TRBJ1-4; 8 nucleotides match TRBD1. The CDR3 has 15 amino acids. Germline lookup yields CDR1 MNHEY and CDR2 SVGAGI. J gave up 6 bases and V 1 base, and 4 bases lay outside the gene matches. CDR3 protein: CASSYWTGKDEKLFF. CDR3 in DNA: TGTGCCAGCAGTTACTGGACAGGGAAGGATGAAAAACTGTTTTTT.

The gene calls are TRBV28 and TRBJ2-3; 9 bases match TRBD2. Germline loops: CDR1 MDHEN, CDR2 SYDVKM. The CDR3 is made up of 16 amino acids. V was pared by 3 bases and J by 2 bases, with 6 bases of the junction left unmatched. DNA for the CDR3: TGTGCCAGCAGTTTGTTACTAGCGGGCCCCACAGATACGCAGTATTTT. As protein: CASSLLLAGPTDTQYF.

This chain links TRBV7-9 with TRBJ2-4, with TRBD2 as a possible D gene (6 bases). Looked up from germline, CDR1 is SEHNR and CDR2 is FQNEAQ (reference sequence). V was shortened by 5 bases and J by 7 bases, with 21 bases between the two germline ends. The CDR3 has 16 residues. The CDR3 spells CASSPLSGSGENIQYF. In nucleotides, the CDR3 is TGTGCCAGCAGCCCTCTCTCGGGATCGGGGGAGAACATTCAGTACTTC.

The genes are TRBV5-6 and TRBJ1-2, with TRBD1 identical over 9 bases. Germline V gene data show CDR1 as SGHDT and CDR2 as YYEEEE. V was pared by 4 bases and J by 8 bases, with 12 bases of the junction left unmatched. The CDR3 has 15 residues. As DNA, the CDR3 is TGTGCCAGCAGCCCAGGGACAGGGTTAGTCTGGGGCTACACCTTC. It yields the protein CASSPGTGLVWGYTF. The full variable domain, with the rest looked up from reference TRBV5-6 and TRBJ1-2, is DAGVTQSPTHLIKTRGQQVTLRCSPKSGHDTVSWYQQALGQGPQFIFQYYEEEERQRGNFPDRFSGHQFPNYSSELNVNALLLGDSALYLCASSPGTGLVWGYTFGSGTRLTVV.

The chain couples TRBV2 to TRBJ2-4, with D uncertain. Deletions cut 1 base from V and 10 bases from J, with 8 bases between. In germline, CDR1 is SNHLY, CDR2 FYNNEI. There are 12 residues in the CDR3. The CDR3 loop reads CASSEGPEIQYF. As DNA, the CDR3 is TGTGCCAGCAGTGAAGGGCCAGAAATTCAGTACTTC.

The chain is built from TRBV28 and TRBJ2-7; 7 bases fit TRBD2. Germline V gene lookup returns CDR1 MDHEN and CDR2 SYDVKM. The V segment lost 5 bases and the J segment 7 bases; nucleotides outside the gene matches: 11. The length of the CDR3 is 14 residues. In nucleotides, the CDR3 is TGTGCCAGCAGTCCGAGGGAGATGGGGGGGGAGCAGTACTTC. Its translation: CASSPREMGGEQYF.

The chain carries TRBV5-1 and TRBJ2-5, with 9 bases identical to TRBD2. In germline, CDR1 is SGHRS, CDR2 YFSETQ. The CDR3 spans 15 residues. V lost 4 bases, J lost 2 bases, and 6 bases stayed unmatched. CDR3 residues: CASSPSSGAQETQYF. Here the CDR3 DNA reads TGCGCCAGCAGCCCTTCTAGCGGGGCTCAAGAGACCCAGTACTTC. The whole variable domain, filled in from reference TRBV5-1 and TRBJ2-5, reads KAGVTQTPRYLIKTRGQQVTLSCSPISGHRSVSWYQQTPGQGLQFLFEYFSETQRNKGNFPGRFSGRQFSNSRSEMNVSTLELGDSALYLCASSPSSGAQETQYFGPGTRLLVL.

V usage is TRBV5-6 and J usage is TRBJ2-7; D is unclear. The CDR3 spans 14 residues. Germline lookup yields CDR1 SGHDT and CDR2 YYEEEE. The V and J ends lost 1 base and 0 bases respectively, with 8 bases between them. CDR3 DNA: TGTGCCAGCAGCTTGTTTGTCAGCTCCTACGAGCAGTACTTC. It translates to CASSLFVSSYEQYF.

This clone came up once. This chain joins TRBV7-6 and TRBJ2-7; D call uncertain. CDR1 and CDR2 from the germline V gene are SGHVS and FNYEAQ. The CDR3 is 15 residues long. The V end was cut by 1 base, the J end by 0 bases, with 10 bases between. Here the CDR3 reads CASSLESSSSYEQYF. The CDR3 DNA sequence: TGTGCCAGCAGCTTAGAGTCTTCGAGCTCCTACGAGCAGTACTTC.

The chain joins TRBV4-2 to TRBJ2-2; the match to TRBD2 covers 8 bases. The CDR3 extends over 18 amino acids. In germline, CDR1 is LGHNA, CDR2 YNFKEQ. V trimming: 1 base; J trimming: 7 bases; junction bases outside the gene matches: 14. CDR3 nucleotides: TGTGCCAGCAGCCAAGCGGCCGGGAAGGCGGGAGGCGGCGGGGAGCTGTTTTTT. Translation gives CASSQAAGKAGGGGELFF.

V and J are TRBV2 and TRBJ2-3, with D hard to call. The germline CDR1 and CDR2 sequences are SNHLY and FYNNEI. Trimming cost V 5 bases and J 4 bases, with 7 bases left between them. This CDR3 spans 12 amino acids. The CDR3 sequence: CASSRGPDTQYF. CDR3 sequence (DNA): TGTGCCAGCAGTCGAGGCCCAGATACGCAGTATTTT.

This clone was found a few times. V usage is TRBV19 and J usage is TRBJ2-7; TRBD2 matches 9 bases. Germline assignment: CDR1 LNHDA and CDR2 SQIVND (reference sequence). The V and J ends lost 3 bases and 2 bases, in that order; junction bases with no gene match: 11. The CDR3 loop spans 17 amino acids. The CDR3, as DNA: TGTGCCAGTAGTATTTTCCCGACTAGCGGCCTTACCTACGAGCAGTACTTC. Protein sequence: CASSIFPTSGLTYEQYF.

The chain uses TRBV9 and TRBJ2-2, with D possibly being TRBD1 (5 bases). Germline V gives CDR1 SGDLS, CDR2 YYNGEE. Deletions cut 3 bases from V and 4 bases from J, with 19 bases between. The CDR3 sequence is 17 residues long. The CDR3 sequence: CASSGRGFTFGTGELFF. The DNA of the CDR3 is TGTGCCAGCAGCGGTAGGGGATTCACCTTCGGCACCGGGGAGCTGTTTTTT.

V gene TRBV5-4 combines with J gene TRBJ2-4; TRBD2 is a possible D gene (6 bases). Germline assignment: CDR1 SGHNT and CDR2 YYREEE (reference sequence). The CDR3 spans 13 residues. The CDR3 sequence is CATTGSPGDIQYF. CDR3 coding DNA: TGTGCTACCACGGGATCCCCGGGGGACATTCAGTACTTC.

This rearrangement joins TRBV19 to TRBJ2-7; 9 bases map to TRBD1. V lost 3 bases to trimming and J lost 3 bases; unmatched junction nucleotides: 6. There are 15 residues in the CDR3. CDR1 and CDR2 from the germline V gene are LNHDA and SQIVND (reference sequence). CDR3 in amino acids: CASSIRTGENYEQYF. The CDR3 region has the DNA TGTGCCAGTAGTATTAGGACAGGGGAGAACTACGAGCAGTACTTC.

V and J are TRBV27 and TRBJ1-1; a weak D match, TRBD1 (6 bases). V shed 9 bases and J shed 7 bases, with 18 bases lying between them. Germline CDR1 reads MNHEY; CDR2 reads SMNVEV (reference sequence). CDR3 length equals 13 residues. CDR3 protein: CASSLLGANEAFF. In DNA form, the CDR3 reads TGTGCCAGTTCGCTTTTGGGGGCGAATGAAGCTTTCTTT.

The CDR3 sequence: CASSLGSPTNYGYTF. In nucleotides, the CDR3 is TGTGCCAGCAGCTTGGGCAGTCCCACGAATTATGGCTACACCTTC. The chain couples TRBV5-5 to TRBJ1-2; D uncertain. V dropped 0 bases and J dropped 5 bases, with 14 bases sitting between them. The germline gives CDR1 SGHKS, CDR2 YYEKEE (reference sequence). The CDR3 is made up of 15 amino acids.

This clone has only a few counts. The gene calls are TRBV21-1 and TRBJ1-5. TRBV21-1 is classified as a pseudogene. The CDR3 consists of 13 residues. CDR3 sequence: CARGWGPYQPQHF. The CDR3 nucleotides read TGTGCCCGGGGGTGGGGACCTTATCAGCCCCAGCATTTT.

In its sample, this clone was seen once. V and J are TRBV4-1 and TRBJ2-3; D is perhaps TRBD2 (5 bases). The CDR3 runs 16 residues. Trimming removed 1 base from V and 0 bases from J, with 11 bases in between. Germline lookup yields CDR1 MGHRA and CDR2 YSYEKL. The DNA of the CDR3 is TGCGCCAGCAGCCAAGGTGTCGGGGTCAGCACAGATACGCAGTATTTT. This sequence encodes CASSQGVGVSTDTQYF.

The V call is TRBV5-1, the J call TRBJ2-1; tentative D call: TRBD1 (6 bases). The CDR3 totals 15 residues. Between the trimmed V and J ends, which lost 5 bases and 7 bases, there was a span of 19 bases. Looked up from germline, CDR1 is SGHRS and CDR2 is YFSETQ. CDR3 sequence reads: CASSPRVGTRNEQFF. CDR3 in DNA: TGCGCCAGCAGTCCTAGGGTTGGGACAAGGAATGAGCAGTTCTTC.

The J gene is TRBJ2-2, the V gene TRBV4-1; 9 positions agree with TRBD2. Germline CDR1 MGHRA, CDR2 YSYEKL. The CDR3 spans 17 residues. The V gene end was trimmed by 3 bases and the J gene end by 2 bases; junction bases not matched to a gene: 7. CDR3 in amino acids: CASSHGRLAENTGELFF. In DNA form, the CDR3 reads TGCGCCAGCAGCCATGGTAGACTAGCGGAAAACACCGGGGAGCTGTTTTTT.

This clone is a singleton in its sample. This chain links TRBV24-1 with TRBJ2-2, with D possibly TRBD2 on 5 matching bases. Germline CDR1 is KGHDR and CDR2 is SFDVKD. The V and J ends lost 3 bases and 0 bases respectively, with 10 bases between them. The CDR3 spans 16 residues. CDR3 sequence (DNA): TGTGCCACCAGTGATCCGGGGTCCGCGAACACCGGGGAGCTGTTTTTT. As protein: CATSDPGSANTGELFF.

V and J are TRBV5-8 and TRBJ1-1, with 7 bases that match TRBD1. Germline V gene lookup returns CDR1 SGHTS and CDR2 YDEGEE. The CDR3 is made up of 15 amino acids. The trim removed 2 bases at V and 0 bases at J, leaving 4 bases unmatched. The CDR3 coding sequence is TGTGCCAGCAGCTTAAAGGGGGCCATGAACACTGAAGCTTTCTTT. It yields the protein CASSLKGAMNTEAFF.

The sample holds a few counts of this clone. This chain connects TRBV6-5 to TRBJ2-5; TRBD1 agrees at 9 bases. Germline V gene lookup returns CDR1 MNHEY and CDR2 SVGAGI. The CDR3 runs to 15 residues. V shed 4 bases and J 0 bases; nucleotides not matched to a gene: 3. DNA of the CDR3: TGTGCCAGCAGTTCCGGGACAGGGTACCAAGAGACCCAGTACTTC. Translated: CASSSGTGYQETQYF.

The V gene is TRBV3-1 (or the pseudogene TRBV3-2), the J gene TRBJ2-3; weak D call: TRBD2 (6 bases). Germline-derived CDR1 and CDR2 are LGHDT and YNNKEL (reference sequence). This CDR3 comprises 17 residues. Trimming took off 0 bases at V and 4 bases at J, with 17 bases between the two ends. Written as DNA, the CDR3 is TGTGCCAGCAGCCAAGATATCGGGGGAGGTAGGGCAGATACGCAGTATTTT. It is translated as CASSQDIGGGRADTQYF.

The genes are TRBV7-9 and TRBJ1-6; 7 bases are shared with TRBD1. The CDR3 is made up of 14 amino acids. From germline, CDR1 is SEHNR and CDR2 FQNEAQ (reference sequence). The trim removed 5 bases at V and 9 bases at J, leaving 7 bases unmatched. CDR3 protein: CASSPGTEGSPLHF. CDR3 nucleotides: TGTGCCAGCAGCCCCGGGACAGAGGGTTCACCCCTCCACTTT.